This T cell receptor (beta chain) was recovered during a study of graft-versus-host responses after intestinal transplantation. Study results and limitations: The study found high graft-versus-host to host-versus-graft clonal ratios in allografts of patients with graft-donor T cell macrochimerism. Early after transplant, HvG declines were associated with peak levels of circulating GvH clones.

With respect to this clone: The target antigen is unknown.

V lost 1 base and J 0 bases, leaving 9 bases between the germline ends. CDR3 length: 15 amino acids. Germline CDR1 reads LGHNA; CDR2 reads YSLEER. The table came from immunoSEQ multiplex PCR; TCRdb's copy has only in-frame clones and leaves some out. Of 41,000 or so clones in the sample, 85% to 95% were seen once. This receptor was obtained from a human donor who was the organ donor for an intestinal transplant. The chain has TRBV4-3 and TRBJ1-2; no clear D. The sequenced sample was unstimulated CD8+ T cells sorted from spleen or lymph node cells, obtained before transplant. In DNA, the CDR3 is TGCGCCAGCAGCCAAGGGGTAGGGACTAACTATGGCTACACCTTC. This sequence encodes CASSQGVGTNYGYTF.